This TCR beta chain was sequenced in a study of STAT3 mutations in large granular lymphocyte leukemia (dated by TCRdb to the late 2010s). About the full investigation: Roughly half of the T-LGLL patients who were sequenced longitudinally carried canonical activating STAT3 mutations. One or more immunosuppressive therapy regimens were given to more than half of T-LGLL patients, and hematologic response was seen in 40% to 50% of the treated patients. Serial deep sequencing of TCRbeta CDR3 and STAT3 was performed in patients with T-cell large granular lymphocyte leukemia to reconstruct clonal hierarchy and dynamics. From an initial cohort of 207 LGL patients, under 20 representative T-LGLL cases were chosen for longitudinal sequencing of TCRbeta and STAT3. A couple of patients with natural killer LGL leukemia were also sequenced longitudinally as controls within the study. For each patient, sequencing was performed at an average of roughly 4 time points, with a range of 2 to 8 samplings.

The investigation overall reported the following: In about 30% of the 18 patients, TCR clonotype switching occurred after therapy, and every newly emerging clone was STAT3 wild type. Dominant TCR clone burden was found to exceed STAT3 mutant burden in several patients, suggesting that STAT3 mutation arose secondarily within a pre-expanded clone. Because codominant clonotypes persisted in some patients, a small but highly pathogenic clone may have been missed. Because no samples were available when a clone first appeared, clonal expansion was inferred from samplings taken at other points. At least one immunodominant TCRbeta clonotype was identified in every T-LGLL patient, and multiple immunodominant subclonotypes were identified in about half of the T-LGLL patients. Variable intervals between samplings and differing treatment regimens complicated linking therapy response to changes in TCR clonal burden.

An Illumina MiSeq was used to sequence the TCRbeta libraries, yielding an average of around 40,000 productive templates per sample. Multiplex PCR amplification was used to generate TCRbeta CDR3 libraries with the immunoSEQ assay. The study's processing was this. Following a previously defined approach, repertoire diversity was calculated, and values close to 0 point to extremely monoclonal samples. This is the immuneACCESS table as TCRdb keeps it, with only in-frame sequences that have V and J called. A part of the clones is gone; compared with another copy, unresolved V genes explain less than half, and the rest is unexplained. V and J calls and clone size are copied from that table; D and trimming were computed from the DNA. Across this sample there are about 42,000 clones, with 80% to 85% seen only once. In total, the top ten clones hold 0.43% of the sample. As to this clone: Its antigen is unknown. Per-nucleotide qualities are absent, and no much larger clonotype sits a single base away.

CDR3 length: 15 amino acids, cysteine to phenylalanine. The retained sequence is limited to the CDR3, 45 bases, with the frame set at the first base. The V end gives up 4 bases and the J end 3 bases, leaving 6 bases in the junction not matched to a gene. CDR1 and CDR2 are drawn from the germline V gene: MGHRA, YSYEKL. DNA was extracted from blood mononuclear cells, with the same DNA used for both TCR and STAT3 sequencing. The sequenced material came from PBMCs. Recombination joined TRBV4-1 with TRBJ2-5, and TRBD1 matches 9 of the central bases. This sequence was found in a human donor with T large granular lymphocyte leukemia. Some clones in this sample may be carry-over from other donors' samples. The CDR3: CASSPRTGAKETQYF. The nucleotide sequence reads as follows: TGCGCCAGCAGCCCGCGGACAGGGGCCAAAGAGACCCAGTACTTC.